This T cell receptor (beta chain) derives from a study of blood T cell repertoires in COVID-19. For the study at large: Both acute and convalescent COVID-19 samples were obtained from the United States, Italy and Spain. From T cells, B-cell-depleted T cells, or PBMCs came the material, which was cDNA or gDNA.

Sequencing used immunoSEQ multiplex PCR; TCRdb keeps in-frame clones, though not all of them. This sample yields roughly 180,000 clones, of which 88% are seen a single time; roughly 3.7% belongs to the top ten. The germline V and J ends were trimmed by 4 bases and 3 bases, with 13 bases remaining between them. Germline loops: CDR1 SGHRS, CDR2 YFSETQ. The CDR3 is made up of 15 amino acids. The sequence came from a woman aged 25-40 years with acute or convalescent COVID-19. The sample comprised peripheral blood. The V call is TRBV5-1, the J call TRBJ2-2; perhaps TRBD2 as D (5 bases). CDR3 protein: CASSQLRADTGELFF. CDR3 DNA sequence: TGCGCCAGCAGCCAACTGAGGGCCGACACCGGGGAGCTGTTTTTT. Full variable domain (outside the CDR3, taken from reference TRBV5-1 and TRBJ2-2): KAGVTQTPRYLIKTRGQQVTLSCSPISGHRSVSWYQQTPGQGLQFLFEYFSETQRNKGNFPGRFSGRQFSNSRSEMNVSTLELGDSALYLCASSQLRADTGELFFGEGSRLTVL.